This T cell receptor beta chain was identified during a study of T cells of healthy individuals. In TCRdb, the 5' RACE reads were re-called with MiXCR into one record per CDR3 protein. Seen here are approximately 89,000 distinct CDR3 sequences, more than 5% observed once, and the top ten hold 7% to 9%. This clonotype was observed at least ten times. This CDR3 is built from 16 residues. Germline V CDR1 and CDR2: MNHEY, SVGEGT. Losses at the gene ends were 4 bases for V and 3 bases for J; bases not matched to a gene: 8. The sequence came from a female donor in good health. The V call is TRBV6-2 or TRBV6-3, the J call TRBJ2-1; the match to TRBD2 covers 8 bases. CDR3 in DNA: TGTGCCAGCAGTTTCTTTGGGCGGGGGGTCTACAATGAGCAGTTCTTC. Residues: CASSFFGRGVYNEQFF.